This TCR beta chain comes out of a study of blood T cell repertoires in COVID-19 (dated by TCRdb to about 2020). Describing the broader study: Samples covering the acute and convalescent phases of COVID-19 were provided by collaborators in the United States, Italy and Spain. The repertoires were released in a freely available public database meant as a resource for research on the immune response to SARS-CoV-2. The material from the prospective study consisted of cDNA or gDNA derived from T cells, B-cell-depleted T cells, or PBMCs. Where available, HLA class I and class II types were taken from metadata supplied by the sample provider and were not determined by assay-based typing. Subjects who had been exposed to COVID-19, were actively infected with it, or had recovered from it provided the deeply sampled blood TCRbeta repertoires that made up the dataset. Nearly every sample came with metadata listing a de-identified subject ID, COVID-19 status, age in years and sex. The samples were drawn from two sources: the first 160 participants of the ongoing ImmuneRACE study, and 1,200 or so subjects contributed by 6 global collaborators.

In the prospective study, participants were about 18 to 90 years old, resided in fewer than 25 geographic areas of the United States, and were enrolled through a virtual design. To assign participants to cohorts, the prospective study relied on clinical history that participants themselves reported in a screening survey and a study questionnaire. Exposed participants were defined as having been in contact with someone with a PCR-confirmed or clinician-diagnosed COVID-19 case within 2 weeks of study entry. In the prospective study, mobile phlebotomists collected whole blood, serum and a nasopharyngeal or oropharyngeal swab from each participant. Additional blood draws and questionnaires over an approximately 2-month period could optionally be provided by prospective study participants. Before DNA extraction, blood samples from the prospective study were shipped at room temperature or frozen. CDR1 MNHEY and CDR2 SVGAGI are derived from the germline V gene. There are 14 amino acids in the CDR3, from cysteine to phenylalanine inclusive. The kept DNA is CDR3 alone, 42 bases in frame from the first base. V gives up 7 bases and J gives up 2 bases, and the segment between their germline ends measures 14 bases.

TCRbeta CDR3 regions were amplified from genomic DNA by means of the immunoSEQ Assay, a bias-controlled multiplex PCR. Under the source paper's analysis protocol: Nucleated cell counts per sample were estimated from amplification of reference gene primers within the assay. Sequence reads were collapsed and filtered to measure the absolute abundance of every unique TCRbeta CDR3 rearrangement. For each sample, productive Simpson clonality was calculated by taking the square root of Simpson's diversity index across productive rearrangements. The immuneACCESS repertoire file appears here via TCRdb, limited to in-frame rearrangements. These files lack a portion of the clones; in checked studies, under half of the deficit traces to unresolved V genes, and the cause of the others is not known. The V and J calls and the clone size are those of that table, but D and trimming were determined from the DNA. This sample holds 200,000 to 250,000 clones; 90% were observed only once. The ten largest account for roughly 15% of the sample.

A word on this clone: There is no known antigen for this receptor. Base-call qualities are not available, and no considerably larger clone is one nucleotide away.

General study outcomes and caveats: Clinical and demographic metadata were provided uncurated, with the amount varying by source and participant.

The sequenced sample consisted of PBMCs or T cells enriched from blood (not recorded which). This receptor chain uses TRBV6-5 and TRBJ1-2; TRBD1 is perhaps the D gene, given 6 matching bases. The receptor was isolated from a man aged 30-40 years who had been exposed to COVID-19. The base sequence is TGTGCCAGCACCCCCGGGGGGCGCAACTATGGCTACACCTTC. It translates to CASTPGGRNYGYTF.